What follows are 13 T cell receptor beta chains derived from one specimen sequenced in a study of T cells in tuberculosis. This table comes from immunoSEQ multiplex PCR, and its TCRdb copy is limited to in-frame clones, with some not included. The sample shows more than 30,000 clones, roughly 95% of them seen only once. The sample taken for sequencing was PBMCs. These receptors were obtained from a donor between 10 and 29 years old with latent tuberculosis or without tuberculosis infection.

The chain has TRBV27 and TRBJ2-1; TRBD1 agrees at 7 bases. The CDR3 extends over 15 amino acids. J was trimmed by 5 bases and V by 4 bases; bases with no gene match: 8. Germline CDR1 reads MNHEY; CDR2 reads SMNVEV (reference sequence). The CDR3 nucleotides read TGTGCCAGCAGTTCTCCGGGACAGTATAACAATGAGCAGTTCTTC. This sequence encodes CASSSPGQYNNEQFF.

V and J are TRBV15 and TRBJ2-5; 8 bases are shared with TRBD1. Germline trimming cut 0 bases from V and 5 bases from J; bases unmatched to any gene: 5. The CDR3 has 15 amino acids. In germline, CDR1 is LNHNV, CDR2 YYDKDF (reference sequence). The CDR3 spells CATSREGRGLETQYF. The DNA for the CDR3 is TGTGCCACCAGCAGAGAGGGCAGGGGGCTGGAGACCCAGTACTTC.

The rearrangement links TRBV10-2 to TRBJ1-4, with 8 bases lining up with TRBD1. Looked up from germline, CDR1 is WSHSY and CDR2 is SAAADI. The CDR3 sequence is 14 residues long. J gave up 6 bases and V 6 bases, and 6 bases lay outside the gene matches. The CDR3 sequence is CASREDRADEKLFF. The CDR3 DNA reads as TGCGCCAGCAGAGAGGACAGGGCCGATGAAAAACTGTTTTTT.

The chain couples TRBV29-1 to TRBJ2-7, with D maybe TRBD1 (7 bases). The CDR3 has 15 residues. CDR1 and CDR2 (germline): SQVTM, ANQGSEA. V dropped 0 bases and J dropped 0 bases, with 12 bases sitting between them. The CDR3 DNA follows: TGCAGCGTTGAAGACAGGGGGGACGTCTCCTACGAGCAGTACTTC. It specifies CSVEDRGDVSYEQYF.

V usage is TRBV7-9 and J usage is TRBJ1-5, with a weak D call TRBD1 (5 bases). The germline CDR1 and CDR2 sequences are SEHNR and FQNEAQ (reference sequence). Deletions cut 5 bases from V and 7 bases from J, with 12 bases between. This CDR3 contains 13 residues. The CDR3 bases are TGTGCCAGCAGCCAAGGGGCCCAACAGCCCCAGCATTTT. It encodes CASSQGAQQPQHF.

This chain connects TRBV7-2 to TRBJ2-2; 10 nucleotides line up with TRBD1. CDR1 and CDR2 (germline): SGHTA, FQGNSA. Trimming at V came to 4 bases and at J to 3 bases, leaving 2 bases not matched to a gene. The CDR3 contains 15 residues. The CDR3 bases are TGTGCCAGCAGCTCGACAGGGGGCTACACCGGGGAGCTGTTTTTT. It codes for CASSSTGGYTGELFF.

This sequence joins TRBV5-1 and TRBJ1-1; perhaps TRBD1 as D (5 bases). Germline V gene lookup returns CDR1 SGHRS and CDR2 YFSETQ. This CDR3 spans 15 amino acids. V was clipped by 2 bases and J by 2 bases, with 13 bases between them. The CDR3 sequence: CASSFQDILNTEAFF. CDR3 coding DNA: TGCGCCAGCAGCTTCCAGGACATCCTTAACACTGAAGCTTTCTTT.

This sequence joins TRBV5-6 and TRBJ2-7; 10 bases fit TRBD2. From germline, CDR1 is SGHDT and CDR2 YYEEEE. This CDR3 has 16 amino acids. J gave up 3 bases and V 4 bases, and 10 bases lay outside the gene matches. CDR3 bases: TGTGCCAGCAGCCCACCGGACAGCGGGGGGGACTACGAGCAGTACTTC. Encoded protein: CASSPPDSGGDYEQYF.

The chain recombines TRBV4-2 with TRBJ1-4; D is unresolved. The CDR3 is made up of 15 amino acids. The V end was cut by 0 bases, the J end by 0 bases, with 5 bases between. Germline V gene sequence: CDR1 LGHNA, CDR2 YNFKEQ. CDR3 sequence reads: CASSQDFTTNEKLFF. DNA of the CDR3: TGTGCCAGCAGCCAAGATTTTACAACTAATGAAAAACTGTTTTTT.

This clone was observed a single time. The V gene is TRBV6-1, the J gene TRBJ2-5; D possibly corresponds to TRBD1 (6 bases). Germline lookup yields CDR1 MNHNS and CDR2 SASEGT. The CDR3 extends over 15 amino acids. Trimming took off 3 bases at V and 6 bases at J, with 17 bases between the two ends. Here the CDR3 reads CASSDPGTGKKTQYF. CDR3 DNA sequence: TGTGCCAGCAGTGACCCTGGAACAGGGAAGAAGACCCAGTACTTC.

The chain links TRBV6-5 to TRBJ1-1; tentatively, D is TRBD1 (5 bases). The CDR3 length is 11 residues. V lost 8 bases and J 3 bases, leaving 7 bases between the germline ends. Germline CDR1 MNHEY, CDR2 SVGAGI. CDR3 DNA: TGTGCCAGCTTCAGGGACACTGAAGCTTTCTTT. Protein product: CASFRDTEAFF.

The chain recombines TRBV5-6 with TRBJ1-1; possible D gene TRBD1, 6 bases. The V and J ends lost 1 base and 5 bases respectively, with 6 bases between them. CDR3 length: 12 amino acids. Germline V gene lookup returns CDR1 SGHDT and CDR2 YYEEEE. Here the CDR3 reads CASSLQGTEAFF. The CDR3 nucleotides read TGTGCCAGCAGCTTGCAGGGGACTGAAGCTTTCTTT. The variable domain in full, with the rest retrieved from reference TRBV5-6 and TRBJ1-1, is DAGVTQSPTHLIKTRGQQVTLRCSPKSGHDTVSWYQQALGQGPQFIFQYYEEEERQRGNFPDRFSGHQFPNYSSELNVNALLLGDSALYLCASSLQGTEAFFGQGTRLTVV.

V usage is TRBV19 and J usage is TRBJ2-7; 13 bases match TRBD2. Trimming at V came to 5 bases and at J to 5 bases, leaving 9 bases not matched to a gene. Germline assignment: CDR1 LNHDA and CDR2 SQIVND (reference sequence). This CDR3 spans 16 amino acids. This CDR3 reads CASSSRTSGSSNEQYF. The CDR3 bases are TGTGCCAGTAGTTCCCGGACTAGCGGGAGTTCGAACGAGCAGTACTTC. Using reference TRBV19 and TRBJ2-7 for the parts outside the CDR3, the full variable domain is DGGITQSPKYLFRKEGQNVTLSCEQNLNHDAMYWYRQDPGQGLRLIYYSQIVNDFQKGDIAEGYSVSREKKESFPLTVTSAQKNPTAFYLCASSSRTSGSSNEQYFGPGTRLTVT.